The entry below gives a single T cell receptor beta chain sequence along with its context. The antigen it recognizes is unknown. Qualities for individual bases were not recorded, and no much larger clone is one base off. This sample was taken from a study of PD-L1 blockade in urothelial cancer (dated by TCRdb to 2015 to 2018). Some background on the complete study: All patients started therapy at some point between 2014 and 2016 and received atezolizumab 1,200 mg intravenously every 3 weeks. About 90% of the 29 patients were identified as males with urothelial cancer of bladder origin, and a prior smoking history was reported by 18 of 29 patients. Patients had an ECOG performance status of 0 or 1 and had received between 0 and 3 prior chemotherapy regimens. Blood samples were analyzed 3 weeks after the start of treatment (second dose) and 6 weeks after the start of treatment. Blood samples gave median yields of about 150,000 T cells and 82,636 unique TCRs, along with a median clonality of around 0.08. Somatic, immune and clinical correlates of response to PD-L1 blockade with atezolizumab in urothelial cancer were the focus of an exploratory multi-omic analysis. Pretreatment tumor samples, along with matched peripheral blood collected serially before and after atezolizumab treatment, underwent TCR sequencing. Progression-free survival longer than 6 months counted as durable clinical benefit, and TCR features were additionally tested against both progression-free and overall survival. In the same patients, pretreatment tumors underwent whole exome sequencing and RNA sequencing in addition to TCR sequencing. Ten or so patients reached durable clinical benefit, while 15 to 25 patients did not. Some 29 patients had pretreatment blood TCR-seq, roughly 25 had at least one posttreatment blood collection, and roughly 25 had tumor TCR-seq. Study-level results and caveats: Greater expansion of tumor-associated TCR clones in peripheral blood 3 weeks after the start of treatment was observed in patients with durable benefit (n ≈ 22, p = 0.022). Because of the small sample size (n of about 30) and the many exploratory analyses performed, the results are intended to be regarded as hypothesis-generating. Improved progression-free and overall survival was found to be associated with pretreatment peripheral blood TCR clonality below the median.

Synthetic TCR analog templates were spiked into each PCR so that absolute template abundance could be estimated from read counts. Using the immunoSEQ assay, TCRbeta CDR3 regions were amplified from genomic DNA with bias-controlled V and J gene primers. Rearranged TCRbeta segments were sequenced at approximately 20X coverage. The original methods were these. Sequencing errors were corrected by clustering and CDR3s were annotated against IMGT to assign V, D and J genes. Downstream analyses used only productive TCRbeta rearrangements and left out out-of-frame or stop-codon sequences. To compute clonality, Shannon entropy was normalized by the log of the number of unique productive sequences and then subtracted from one. Fisher's exact test with Benjamini-Hochberg correction, using a cutoff of adjusted p below 0.01, was how clones that differed between time points or between blood and tumor were identified. TCRdb obtained this table from immuneACCESS and retained in-frame rearrangements with V and J assigned. These tables miss some clones; where compared with another copy, unresolved V genes account for less than half of the shortfall, and the remainder is unexplained. The V and J calls and clone size were taken over from that table, and D and trimming were inferred from the DNA. In all, the sample holds 44,000 or so clones, and roughly four fifths of those were seen once. The ten largest clones take up roughly 3.2% of the sample.

The cohort included roughly 29 patients with locally advanced or metastatic urothelial carcinoma who were treated at Memorial Sloan Kettering on a trial protocol. Peripheral blood mononuclear cells were collected pretreatment and during treatment, at between 1 and 8 total time points per patient. The Qiagen DNeasy Blood extraction kit was used to purify genomic DNA from total PBMCs and tumor samples. Collected pretreatment and during treatment, PBMCs were isolated and stored as previously described. The germline V gene (reference sequence) yields SGHNT for CDR1 and YYREEE for CDR2. From cysteine to phenylalanine, the CDR3 is 14 amino acids long. The sequence is cut down to CDR3 DNA, 42 bases in frame from base 1. Cut back by 3 bases and 5 bases, the V and J ends lie 11 bases apart.

This specimen was PBMCs, taken around atezolizumab (anti-PD-L1) treatment. The chain couples TRBV5-4 to TRBJ1-4, with the D gene uncertain. This TCR was recovered from a man in his 70s with urothelial cancer. The CDR3 region: CASSSEGRNEKLFF. The DNA sequence reads TGTGCCAGCAGCTCCGAGGGCAGGAATGAAAAACTGTTTTTT. Full variable domain (CDR3 extended with the reference TRBV5-4 and TRBJ1-4 proteins): ETGVTQSPTHLIKTRGQQVTLRCSSQSGHNTVSWYQQALGQGPQFIFQYYREEENGRGNFPPRFSGLQFPNYSSELNVNALELDDSALYLCASSSEGRNEKLFFGSGTQLSVL.